The clone carrying this TCR beta chain was detected many times. Its antigen is unidentified. Time point specified: newly diagnosed GD, antithyroid drugs for less than 3 months. RNA extracted from PBMCs served as the sequencing template. After removal of 0 bases from V and 4 bases from J, the junction contained 7 bases not matched to a gene. Per the germline V gene, CDR1 is MNHEY and CDR2 is SVGAGI. The CDR3 is 16 residues long. This record belongs to a study of regulatory T cells in long-lasting Graves disease. Findings of the study overall: Rather than thyroid tissue, only peripheral blood underwent study. TRBV28, TRBJ1-2 and TRBJ2-5 emerged as the favored segments in persistent disease.

CDR3-region Arm-PCR and iRepertoire HTBI primers produced the TCR beta libraries. TCRdb fed the multiplex PCR reads into MiXCR, producing one record per CDR3 protein. The table lists approximately 560,000 distinct CDR3 sequences, 15% to 20% of them singletons. The data were also submitted as part of a second study, on T cells in Graves' hyperthyroidism and ophthalmopathy.

This chain connects TRBV6-5 to TRBJ1-1, with 8 bases lining up with TRBD1. The receptor comes from a man aged 18 to 29 with Graves disease. This sample comprised peripheral blood mononuclear cells (PBMCs), obtained at new diagnosis, from a patient treated with antithyroid drugs. CDR3 protein: CASSYSRTGGVTEAFF. The DNA of the CDR3 is TGTGCCAGCAGTTACTCCCGTACAGGGGGTGTCACTGAAGCTTTCTTT.